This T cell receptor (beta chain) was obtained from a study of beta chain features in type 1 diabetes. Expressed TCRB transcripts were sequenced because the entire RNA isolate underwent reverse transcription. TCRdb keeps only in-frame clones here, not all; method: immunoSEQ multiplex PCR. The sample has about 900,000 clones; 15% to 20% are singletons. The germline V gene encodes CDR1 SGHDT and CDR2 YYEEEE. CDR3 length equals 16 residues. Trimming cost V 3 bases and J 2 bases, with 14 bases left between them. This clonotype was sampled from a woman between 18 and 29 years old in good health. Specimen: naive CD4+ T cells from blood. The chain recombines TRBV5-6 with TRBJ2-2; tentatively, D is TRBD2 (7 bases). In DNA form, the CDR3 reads TGTGCCAGCAGCTCCCGGGGGGCAAGAAACACCGGGGAGCTGTTTTTT. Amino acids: CASSSRGARNTGELFF.